This passage covers 32 T cell receptor beta chains from one sample sequenced in a study of cytomegalovirus exposure and HLA in healthy donors. Both 60 Vbeta primers and 13 Jbeta primers went into the PCR. Sequencing was performed with immunoSEQ multiplex PCR; in TCRdb, only in-frame clones are kept and a portion is missing. In the table there are about 160,000 clones, over 60% of which are singletons. Sequenced: PBMCs. Receptors were obtained from a woman in her twenties or thirties in good health and CMV-seronegative.

This clone came up a few times. The rearrangement links TRBV6-1 to TRBJ1-3, with D perhaps matching TRBD1 (5 bases). V was shortened by 10 bases and J by 0 bases, with 13 bases between the two germline ends. The CDR3 sequence is 14 residues long. Germline assignment: CDR1 MNHNS and CDR2 SASEGT. Here the CDR3 reads CATHQGDSGNTIYF. In DNA, the CDR3 is TGTGCCACCCATCAGGGCGACTCTGGAAACACCATATATTTT.

V usage is TRBV30 and J usage is TRBJ1-2, with D unresolved. Trimming left V 3 bases short and J 0 bases short, with 11 bases between. Germline lookup yields CDR1 GTSNPN and CDR2 SVGIG (reference sequence). The CDR3 sequence is 14 residues long. DNA for the CDR3: TGTGCCTGGAGCGCGGAGTCGTCTAACTATGGCTACACCTTC. Translation gives CAWSAESSNYGYTF.

The CDR3 bases are TGTGCCAGCAGCCGACAGGTCTCTGGAAACACCATATATTTT. Its protein is CASSRQVSGNTIYF. The gene calls are TRBV28 and TRBJ1-3; tentatively, D is TRBD1 (6 bases). With 6 bases removed from V and 0 bases from J, the gap between germline ends came to 9 bases. CDR1 and CDR2 from the germline V gene are MDHEN and SYDVKM. The CDR3 loop spans 14 amino acids.

The V and J genes are TRBV28 and TRBJ1-2; maybe TRBD1 (6 bases). Germline CDR1 and CDR2: MDHEN and SYDVKM. There are 12 residues in the CDR3. Trimming removed 7 bases at V and 7 bases at J, with 13 bases between. The CDR3 spells CASKTGSLGYTF. CDR3 sequence (DNA): TGTGCCAGCAAAACAGGGTCTCTTGGCTACACCTTC.

This chain joins TRBV15 and TRBJ1-2, with D possibly being TRBD1 (5 bases). Germline CDR1 and CDR2: LNHNV and YYDKDF (reference sequence). CDR3 size: 14 residues. With 0 bases removed from V and 7 bases from J, the gap between germline ends came to 12 bases. DNA for the CDR3: TGTGCCACCAGCAGAGATCAGACAGTTTTTGGCTACACCTTC. It encodes CATSRDQTVFGYTF.

The chain links TRBV6-1 to TRBJ2-1, with 11 bases that match TRBD2. V dropped 4 bases and J dropped 7; count of bases not matched to a gene: 3. Germline CDR1 MNHNS, CDR2 SASEGT. The CDR3 runs to 14 residues. The CDR3 coding sequence is TGTGCCAGCAGTGTTCTAGCGGGGGGTAATGAGCAGTTCTTC. This translates into CASSVLAGGNEQFF.

The V and J genes are TRBV28 and TRBJ2-1, with 8 bases aligning to TRBD2. V was clipped by 4 bases and J by 3 bases; unmatched bases: 2. Germline assignment: CDR1 MDHEN and CDR2 SYDVKM. CDR3 length: 14 residues. The CDR3, as DNA: TGTGCCAGCAGTTCTGCGGGAGGCTACAATGAGCAGTTCTTC. Translating it yields CASSSAGGYNEQFF.

The rearrangement joins TRBV6-6 to TRBJ1-1; no definite D call. This CDR3 has 15 residues. CDR1 is MNHNY and CDR2 is SVGAGI in the germline V gene (reference sequence). The ends were cut back, 2 bases at V and 2 bases at J, with 12 bases in the middle. The CDR3 here is CASSYRAVSNTEAFF. The CDR3 nucleotides read TGTGCCAGCAGTTACCGAGCTGTTTCAAACACTGAAGCTTTCTTT.

There are a few counts of this clone. The gene calls are TRBV5-4 and TRBJ1-5; a weak D match, TRBD1 (6 bases). The germline V gene has CDR1 SGHNT and CDR2 YYREEE (reference sequence). The V gene lost 3 bases and the J gene lost 2 bases, with 12 bases spanning the gap. This CDR3 is built from 15 residues. The CDR3 region is CASSWDGGRNQPQHF. The CDR3 DNA is TGTGCCAGCAGCTGGGACGGGGGGCGCAATCAGCCCCAGCATTTT.

This chain connects TRBV7-9 to TRBJ2-1; D is ambiguous. The germline CDR1 and CDR2 sequences are SEHNR and FQNEAQ (reference sequence). The CDR3 is 13 amino acids. V gave up 0 bases and J gave up 7 bases, with 7 bases separating them. The CDR3 reads CASSLAGENEQFF. CDR3 bases: TGTGCCAGCAGCTTAGCTGGTGAGAATGAGCAGTTCTTC.

The chain is built from TRBV7-2 and TRBJ1-4; D is uncertain. CDR3 length equals 13 residues. Germline values: CDR1 SGHTA, CDR2 FQGNSA. Trimming cost V 5 bases and J 6 bases, with 10 bases left between them. The CDR3 nucleotides are TGTGCCAGCAGCCCCCATACAGATGAAAAACTGTTTTTT. This gives the protein CASSPHTDEKLFF.

This chain links TRBV28 with TRBJ2-7; D not resolved. The ends were cut back, 2 bases at V and 3 bases at J, with 5 bases in the middle. The CDR3 is 12 amino acids. Germline CDR1 is MDHEN and CDR2 is SYDVKM. The CDR3 spells CASSLGGYEQYF. CDR3 in DNA: TGTGCCAGCAGTTTAGGCGGCTACGAGCAGTACTTC.

This clone was observed a handful of times. V is TRBV7-9 and J is TRBJ1-5; perhaps TRBD1 as D (5 bases). This CDR3 has 17 residues. Germline CDR1 and CDR2: SEHNR and FQNEAQ (reference sequence). Trimming left V 6 bases short and J 0 bases short, with 18 bases between. The chain's CDR3 is CASSNTRGGYSNQPQHF. The CDR3 DNA is TGTGCCAGCAGTAACACCCGGGGGGGATATAGCAATCAGCCCCAGCATTTT.

The chain is built from TRBV2 and TRBJ1-2; perhaps TRBD1 as D (5 bases). V was shortened by 6 bases and J by 3 bases, with 8 bases between the two germline ends. Germline CDR1 and CDR2: SNHLY and FYNNEI. This CDR3 contains 12 residues. The CDR3 loop is CASRTDYYGYTF. The DNA for the CDR3 is TGTGCCAGCAGGACAGATTACTATGGCTACACCTTC.

The chain has TRBV7-9 and TRBJ2-2; no firm D call. Germline CDR1 and CDR2: SEHNR and FQNEAQ (reference sequence). The V end lost 3 bases, the J end lost 3 bases, and 11 bases lay between the germline ends. The CDR3 is made up of 15 amino acids. The CDR3 bases are TGTGCCAGCAGCTTGGCCGAGACTGACACCGGGGAGCTGTTTTTT. This translates into CASSLAETDTGELFF. The full variable domain, rest sourced from reference TRBV7-9 and TRBJ2-2, is DTGVSQNPRHKITKRGQNVTFRCDPISEHNRLYWYRQTLGQGPEFLTYFQNEAQLEKSRLLSDRFSAERPKGSFSTLEIQRTEQGDSAMYLCASSLAETDTGELFFGEGSRLTVL.

The genes are TRBV12-5 and TRBJ1-4; D is unresolved. The V and J ends lost 1 base and 8 bases respectively, with 17 bases between them. The length of the CDR3 is 16 residues. Germline CDR1 reads LGHNT; CDR2 reads FRNRAP. CDR3 sequence reads: CASGLARTTREEKLFF. The CDR3 nucleotides are TGTGCTAGTGGTTTGGCCCGGACTACCCGGGAAGAAAAACTGTTTTTT. Based on the CDR3 plus reference TRBV12-5 and TRBJ1-4, the full variable domain is DARVTQTPRHKVTEMGQEVTMRCQPILGHNTVFWYRQTMMQGLELLAYFRNRAPLDDSGMPKDRFSAEMPDATLATLKIQPSEPRDSAVYFCASGLARTTREEKLFFGSGTQLSVL.

This chain connects TRBV7-2 to TRBJ1-6, with D hard to call. Germline V gene lookup returns CDR1 SGHTA and CDR2 FQGNSA. Trimming left V 2 bases short and J 7 bases short, with 21 bases between. The CDR3 contains 18 residues. The CDR3 sequence is CASSLSPARGHGNSPLHF. The DNA for the CDR3 is TGTGCCAGCAGCTTAAGCCCCGCTAGAGGGCACGGCAATTCACCCCTCCACTTT.

The chain recombines TRBV25-1 with TRBJ1-4; TRBD1 aligns across 7 bases. The CDR3 is made up of 11 amino acids. The germline CDR1 and CDR2 sequences are MGHDK and SYGVNS. Unmatched junction bases numbered 5, after V lost 6 bases and J lost 13 bases. CDR3 in amino acids: CASRRGPRLFF. DNA for the CDR3: TGTGCCAGCAGAAGGGGGCCCCGACTGTTTTTT.

This clone showed up just once. V and J are TRBV7-9 and TRBJ2-7, with D possibly being TRBD1 (6 bases). CDR3 length equals 13 residues. Trimming removed 0 bases at V and 6 bases at J, with 9 bases between. Germline V gene data show CDR1 as SEHNR and CDR2 as FQNEAQ (reference sequence). CDR3 amino acids: CASSLAGAGEQYF. Here the CDR3 DNA reads TGTGCCAGCAGCTTAGCGGGGGCAGGCGAGCAGTACTTC.

The J gene is TRBJ2-1, the V gene TRBV6-6; TRBD2 matches 7 bases. CDR3 length: 14 residues. Germline CDR1 and CDR2: MNHNY and SVGAGI (reference sequence). V shed 5 bases, J shed 2 bases, and the junction held 3 bases outside the gene matches. This CDR3 is CASSRGGPYNEQFF. CDR3 in DNA: TGTGCCAGCAGTCGCGGGGGTCCCTACAATGAGCAGTTCTTC.

The CDR3 DNA is TGTGCCAGTAGTAATTCGGTGGGGAGGTACGAGCAGTACTTC. Its translation: CASSNSVGRYEQYF. The gene calls are TRBV19 and TRBJ2-7, with D possibly being TRBD2 (6 bases). V dropped 4 bases and J dropped 4 bases, with 14 bases sitting between them. Germline V lookup: CDR1 LNHDA, CDR2 SQIVND (reference sequence). CDR3 length: 14 amino acids.

CDR3: CASSRDRIEAFF. The CDR3 nucleotides read TGTGCCAGCAGCCGGGACAGAATAGAAGCTTTCTTT. This chain links TRBV4-2 with TRBJ1-1; 7 bases are a match to TRBD1. Trimming removed 4 bases from V and 8 bases from J; junction bases left unmatched: 4. Germline-derived CDR1 and CDR2 are LGHNA and YNFKEQ. The CDR3 totals 12 residues.

On this clone: Mismatch with germline at one junction end may stem from a read error. This chain connects TRBV7-9 to TRBJ2-1; D unresolved. There are 12 residues in the CDR3. The V gene's germline CDR1 is SEHNR and CDR2 FQNEAQ (reference sequence). In DNA form, the CDR3 reads TGTGCCAGCAGCTTATCCTCCAATGAGCAGTTCTTC. Its translation is CASSLSSNEQFF.

The gene calls are TRBV5-1 and TRBJ2-5, with TRBD2 matching over 8 bases. The germline V gene encodes CDR1 SGHRS and CDR2 YFSETQ. This CDR3 has 14 amino acids. V gave up 2 bases and J gave up 9 bases; unmatched junction bases: 9. For the CDR3, the DNA is TGCGCCAGCAGCTTTAGCGGGGCGTCCGTGGCCCAGTACTTC. This encodes CASSFSGASVAQYF.

The V and J genes are TRBV20-1 and TRBJ2-5; TRBD2 is a possible D gene (5 bases). The germline V and J ends were trimmed by 6 bases and 5 bases, with 7 bases remaining between them. The CDR3 spans 10 residues. Germline V gene sequence: CDR1 DFQATT, CDR2 SNEGSKA (reference sequence). CDR3 coding DNA: TGCAGTGCGTCGGGGGAGACCCAGTACTTC. Its translation: CSASGETQYF.

This chain uses TRBV7-2 with TRBJ2-7; tentative D call: TRBD2 (6 bases). Per the germline V gene, CDR1 is SGHTA and CDR2 is FQGNSA. The CDR3 is made up of 13 amino acids. V was clipped by 2 bases and J by 4 bases, with 9 bases between them. CDR3 sequence (DNA): TGTGCCAGCAGCTTAACTAGCAGGTACGAGCAGTACTTC. Its translation is CASSLTSRYEQYF.

This chain connects TRBV7-2 to TRBJ2-2; 10 bases are a match to TRBD2. CDR1 is SGHTA, CDR2 FQGNSA, per germline. V dropped 6 bases and J dropped 6; count of bases not matched to a gene: 10. The CDR3 spans 16 residues. The chain's CDR3 is CASSIELAGASGELFF. DNA for the CDR3: TGTGCCAGCAGTATAGAGCTAGCGGGAGCTTCCGGGGAGCTGTTTTTT.

The rearrangement links TRBV6-5 to TRBJ2-3; D is perhaps TRBD2 (6 bases). Germline V lookup: CDR1 MNHEY, CDR2 SVGAGI. V lost 6 bases, J lost 5 bases, and 12 bases lay in between. CDR3 length: 13 amino acids. CDR3 in DNA: TGTGCCAGCAGAAGCTTGGGGGGAGATACGCAGTATTTT. It specifies CASRSLGGDTQYF.

V and J are TRBV5-6 and TRBJ2-1, with D tentatively TRBD1 (6 bases). Trimming took off 4 bases at V and 0 bases at J, with 14 bases between the two ends. The germline CDR1 and CDR2 sequences are SGHDT and YYEEEE. The CDR3 consists of 16 residues. The CDR3 spells CASSRTDFISYNEQFF. DNA of the CDR3: TGTGCCAGCAGCCGGACAGATTTCATCTCCTACAATGAGCAGTTCTTC.

V usage is TRBV14 and J usage is TRBJ2-1, with 9 bases that match TRBD2. J was trimmed by 9 bases and V by 4 bases; bases with no gene match: 16. The CDR3 is made up of 17 amino acids. The germline gives CDR1 SGHDN, CDR2 FVKESK. CDR3 protein: CASSLYDGLAGRGEQFF. Here the CDR3 DNA reads TGTGCCAGCAGCCTATATGATGGGCTAGCGGGAAGAGGTGAGCAGTTCTTC.

The chain uses TRBV5-4 and TRBJ2-3; 10 bases fit TRBD2. This CDR3 has 16 residues. V lost 3 bases to trimming and J lost 1 base; unmatched junction nucleotides: 5. CDR1 and CDR2 (germline): SGHNT, YYREEE (reference sequence). The CDR3 DNA sequence: TGTGCCAGCAGCTGGGGGGGGACTAGCGGCACAGATACGCAGTATTTT. Protein: CASSWGGTSGTDTQYF.

The chain uses TRBV28 and TRBJ2-7; 8 nucleotides match TRBD2. The length of the CDR3 is 15 residues. The J segment lost 2 bases and the V segment lost 1 base, leaving 4 bases of the junction unmatched. The germline CDR1 and CDR2 sequences are MDHEN and SYDVKM. CDR3 protein: CASSLSLAVPYEQYF. The CDR3 region has the DNA TGTGCCAGCAGTTTATCACTAGCGGTACCCTACGAGCAGTACTTC.